This is a list of T cell receptor beta chains from one sample in a study of a mutant IDH1 vaccine in newly diagnosed glioma. Their target antigens are unknown. Assay: immunoSEQ multiplex PCR; the TCRdb copy retains only in-frame clones and omits some. The sample shows tens of thousands of clones, around 74% of them seen only once. The sample here was PBMCs, taken from a glioma patient whose treatment included an IDH1 peptide vaccine. The receptors shown here come from a man aged 45 to 65 with glioma. The CDR3 runs from the conserved cysteine through the conserved F or W. Fields, in order: V gene, J gene, clone size, D gene, CDR3 DNA, CDR3 protein. The D gene is left open where the match is weak. Size is stated for part of the rows, as once, few or many counts, or as a class when the clone is expanded.

V: TRBV7-8; J: TRBJ2-7; size: .; D: TRBD2; DNA: TGTGCCAGCAGCCGACTACCGGGGGGTAGCTCCTACGAGCAGTACTTC; CDR3: CASSRLPGGSSYEQYF
V: TRBV6-1; J: TRBJ1-2; size: once; D: .; DNA: TGTGCCAGCAGTGAGACAAACTATGGCTACACCTTC; CDR3: CASSETNYGYTF
V: TRBV29-1; J: TRBJ1-2; size: .; D: .; DNA: TGCAGCGTTGTGGGGGGAGCTAACTATGGCTACACCTTC; CDR3: CSVVGGANYGYTF
V: TRBV30; J: TRBJ1-4; size: .; D: .; DNA: TGTGCCTGGGGGCCCGGTGAAAAACTGTTTTTT; CDR3: CAWGPGEKLFF
V: TRBV5-1; J: TRBJ2-7; size: few; D: TRBD1; DNA: TGCGCCAGCAGCGTCCCGGACAGGGCTGGCGAGCAGTACTTC; CDR3: CASSVPDRAGEQYF
V: TRBV18; J: TRBJ2-3; size: .; D: TRBD2; DNA: TGTGCCAGCTCACACACCATGACTAGCGGGGTTGGAGATACGCAGTATTTT; CDR3: CASSHTMTSGVGDTQYF
V: TRBV7-2; J: TRBJ2-5; size: .; D: .; DNA: TGTGCCAGCAGCTTAGGCTCAGGGGAAGTAGAGACCCAGTACTTC; CDR3: CASSLGSGEVETQYF
V: TRBV19; J: TRBJ1-1; size: .; D: TRBD1; DNA: TGTGCCAGTAGTTTACAGGGGAGAGGTACTGAAGCTTTCTTT; CDR3: CASSLQGRGTEAFF
V: TRBV29-1; J: TRBJ1-1; size: .; D: .; DNA: TGCAGCGTGGGGACTGAAGCTTTCTTT; CDR3: CSVGTEAFF
V: TRBV30; J: TRBJ2-7; size: .; D: .; DNA: TGTGCCTGGAGTGTTGGGGGTTCGTCCTACGAGCAGTACTTC; CDR3: CAWSVGGSSYEQYF
V: TRBV30; J: TRBJ1-4; size: .; D: .; DNA: TGTGCCTGGAGCAGGGTAAAAGAAAAACTGTTTTTT; CDR3: CAWSRVKEKLFF
V: TRBV7-9; J: TRBJ2-5; size: few; D: TRBD2; DNA: TGTGCCAGCAGCTCCCTGAGATTAGGGACTAGTCAGGAGACCCAGTACTTC; CDR3: CASSSLRLGTSQETQYF
V: TRBV4-1; J: TRBJ1-1; size: few; D: .; DNA: TGCGCCAGCAGCCAAGAGGATCAAACTGAAGCTTTCTTT; CDR3: CASSQEDQTEAFF
V: TRBV6-5; J: TRBJ2-7; size: .; D: .; DNA: TGTGCCAGCAGCAGGGGGGTCAGTATCTACGAGCAGTACTTC; CDR3: CASSRGVSIYEQYF
V: TRBV19; J: TRBJ2-2; size: .; D: .; DNA: TGTGCCAGTACCCGGACGAGCACCGGGGAGCTGTTTTTT; CDR3: CASTRTSTGELFF
V: TRBV5-4; J: TRBJ2-7; size: .; D: .; DNA: TGTGCCAGCAGCAGGGGGGGAAAGCCCTACGAGCAGTACTTC; CDR3: CASSRGGKPYEQYF
V: TRBV5-1; J: TRBJ1-2; size: .; D: TRBD1; DNA: TGCGCCAGCAGTCCCACCGGGACAGGCAACTATGGCTACACCTTC; CDR3: CASSPTGTGNYGYTF
V: TRBV4-1; J: TRBJ2-6; size: .; D: .; DNA: TGCGCCAGCAGCCAAGAGGTTGGAGGAAGATCTGGGGCCAACGTCCTGACTTTC; CDR3: CASSQEVGGRSGANVLTF
V: TRBV27; J: TRBJ2-7; size: .; D: .; DNA: TGTGCCAGCAGTTTGTTTTTTAGGACAGGGACTACCGAGCAGTACTTC; CDR3: CASSLFFRTGTTEQYF
V: TRBV28; J: TRBJ1-1; size: few; D: .; DNA: TGTGCCAGCAGTTTACAGGGTGTGGCTGAAGCTTTCTTT; CDR3: CASSLQGVAEAFF
V: TRBV10-3; J: TRBJ1-1; size: .; D: .; DNA: TGTGCCATCAGTGAGTCGATTTTAACAGTCAAAAAAGGAGCTTTCTTT; CDR3: CAISESILTVKKGAFF
V: TRBV29-1; J: TRBJ2-7; size: .; D: .; DNA: TGCAGCGTTGAAGCCACGGACAGGAGGGGGTACGAGCAGTACTTC; CDR3: CSVEATDRRGYEQYF
V: TRBV5-1; J: TRBJ2-6; size: .; D: .; DNA: TGCGCCAGCAGCTCCGGGACGTACTCTGGGGCCAACGTCCTGACTTTC; CDR3: CASSSGTYSGANVLTF
V: TRBV7-9; J: TRBJ1-6; size: once; D: TRBD1; DNA: TGTGCCAGCAGCTTAAGGGACAGGGTGAATTCACCCCTCCACTTT; CDR3: CASSLRDRVNSPLHF
V: TRBV2; J: TRBJ1-6; size: few; D: TRBD1; DNA: TGTGCCAGCAGTGAGCGTCAGGGGGCTAATTCACCCCTCCACTTT; CDR3: CASSERQGANSPLHF
V: TRBV9; J: TRBJ2-7; size: .; D: .; DNA: TGTGCCAGCAGCCCGTCACAGGGCTACGAGCAGTACTTC; CDR3: CASSPSQGYEQYF
V: TRBV6-6; J: TRBJ2-3; size: .; D: .; DNA: TGTGCCAGCAGCCGACAGGTGGGCGGCACAGATACGCAGTATTTT; CDR3: CASSRQVGGTDTQYF
V: TRBV6-5; J: TRBJ1-3; size: once; D: .; DNA: TGTGCCAGCAGGGGATCTGGAAACACCATATATTTT; CDR3: CASRGSGNTIYF
V: TRBV6-1; J: TRBJ1-1; size: .; D: TRBD1; DNA: TGTGCCAGCAGTGATACGACAGGGGACACTGAAGCTTTCTTT; CDR3: CASSDTTGDTEAFF
V: TRBV5-1; J: TRBJ2-5; size: .; D: .; DNA: TGCGCCAGCAGCAAGGACCTTGAGACCCAGTACTTC; CDR3: CASSKDLETQYF